The rows below give T cell receptor beta chains drawn from one sample of a study of PD-L1 blockade in urothelial cancer. Profiled with immunoSEQ multiplex PCR; TCRdb holds only in-frame clones, not every one. The table includes 95,000 to 150,000 clones, about 82% detected once. Sequenced material: PBMCs, taken around atezolizumab (anti-PD-L1) treatment. These receptors came from a man aged 50 to 59 with urothelial cancer. CDR3s include the opening cysteine and the closing phenylalanine or tryptophan. A D gene is named only where the DNA matches it firmly. Size is stated for part of the rows, as once, few or many counts, or as a class when the clone is expanded.

j_gene,v_gene,len,abundance,d_gene,CDR3aa,CDR3nt
TRBJ2-3,TRBV5-1,14,NA,NA,CASSLRDTTDTQYF,TGCGCCAGCAGCCTCCGGGACACCACAGATACGCAGTATTTT
TRBJ1-2,TRBV18,14,NA,TRBD1,CASSPPGTGYGYTF,TGTGCCAGCTCACCCCCGGGGACAGGCTATGGCTACACCTTC
TRBJ2-5,TRBV11-2,13,NA,NA,CASTPEGSIPQYF,TGTGCCAGCACGCCGGAGGGATCGATACCCCAGTACTTC
TRBJ2-1,TRBV6-1,15,NA,TRBD2,CAGSQSGSIPNEQFF,TGTGCCGGCTCCCAAAGCGGGAGTATTCCTAATGAGCAGTTCTTC
TRBJ2-5,TRBV5-4,15,NA,TRBD2,CASSPTGTSLETQYF,TGTGCCAGCAGCCCAACCGGGACTAGTTTGGAGACCCAGTACTTC
TRBJ2-3,TRBV5-1,15,NA,NA,CASSLGYGSEDTQYF,TGCGCCAGCAGCTTGGGGTACGGGAGCGAAGATACGCAGTATTTT
TRBJ2-1,TRBV6-1,14,NA,TRBD2,CATGGLAGGREQFF,TGTGCCACTGGGGGACTAGCGGGAGGTAGGGAGCAGTTCTTC
TRBJ1-2,TRBV28,14,NA,NA,CASSLPEGVYGYTF,TGTGCCAGCAGCCTACCCGAGGGGGTCTATGGCTACACCTTC
TRBJ2-1,TRBV9,14,NA,TRBD2,CASGAPSGSNEQFF,TGTGCCAGCGGCGCCCCTAGCGGGAGCAATGAGCAGTTCTTC
TRBJ2-7,TRBV7-2,17,NA,NA,CASSTGARDSRSYEQYF,TGTGCCAGCAGCACCGGGGCCCGGGACTCCCGATCCTACGAGCAGTACTTC
TRBJ1-2,TRBV6-5,15,NA,TRBD1,CASSYGQGGTYGYTF,TGTGCCAGCAGTTACGGACAGGGGGGAACTTATGGCTACACCTTC
TRBJ2-2,TRBV19,15,few,TRBD1,CASSIGGQGTGELFF,TGTGCCAGTAGTATAGGGGGACAGGGGACCGGGGAGCTGTTTTTT
TRBJ1-2,TRBV6-6,13,NA,NA,CASSRTEHYGYTF,TGTGCCAGCAGCCGGACTGAGCACTATGGCTACACCTTC
TRBJ1-3,TRBV7-9,15,NA,TRBD1,CASSFRGSSGNTIYF,TGTGCCAGCAGCTTCAGGGGGTCCTCTGGAAACACCATATATTTT
TRBJ1-1,TRBV7-2,14,NA,NA,CASSLVGGDTEAFF,TGTGCCAGCAGCTTAGTGGGGGGTGACACTGAAGCTTTCTTT
TRBJ2-2,TRBV6-5,15,NA,TRBD2,CASKPTSSNTGELFF,TGTGCCAGCAAACCGACTAGCTCGAACACCGGGGAGCTGTTTTTT
TRBJ1-1,TRBV6-1,15,NA,NA,CASSTNRAVNTEAFF,TGTGCCAGCAGCACCAACAGGGCTGTAAACACTGAAGCTTTCTTT
TRBJ1-2,TRBV14,14,NA,NA,CASSQVRQPYGYTF,TGTGCCAGCAGCCAAGTAAGACAGCCCTATGGCTACACCTTC
TRBJ1-6,TRBV19,13,NA,NA,CASANSYNSPLHF,TGTGCCAGTGCTAATTCCTATAATTCACCCCTCCACTTT
TRBJ2-7,TRBV30,12,NA,NA,CAWSPLGYEQYF,TGTGCCTGGAGCCCCCTCGGGTACGAGCAGTACTTC
TRBJ1-1,TRBV11-3,15,NA,TRBD1,CASSLGGQGGTEAFF,TGTGCCAGCAGCTTGGGGGGACAGGGAGGCACTGAAGCTTTCTTT
TRBJ2-2,TRBV6-1,14,NA,NA,CASRGTYLTGELFF,TGTGCCAGCAGAGGGACTTACCTTACCGGGGAGCTGTTTTTT
TRBJ2-2,TRBV7-7,15,NA,TRBD2,CASGAVAGGTGELFF,TGTGCTAGCGGCGCCGTAGCGGGAGGTACCGGGGAGCTGTTTTTT
TRBJ2-1,TRBV15,15,once,NA,CATSRDGGTYNEQFF,TGTGCCACCAGCAGAGATGGCGGGACCTACAATGAGCAGTTCTTC
TRBJ2-5,TRBV9,12,NA,NA,CASSGDSGTQYF,TGTGCCAGCAGCGGGGACTCCGGGACCCAGTACTTC
TRBJ2-7,TRBV6-5,16,NA,TRBD2,CASSYGSGRLAYEQYF,TGTGCCAGCAGTTATGGGAGCGGGAGGCTAGCCTACGAGCAGTACTTC
TRBJ2-5,TRBV6-1,15,once,TRBD2,CASRPIAGVRETQYF,TGTGCCAGCAGGCCTATAGCGGGAGTGCGAGAGACCCAGTACTTC
TRBJ1-4,TRBV6-1,16,NA,NA,CASSALRGGTNEKLFF,TGTGCCAGCAGTGCTCTGAGGGGAGGAACTAATGAAAAACTGTTTTTT
TRBJ2-6,TRBV29-1,15,NA,NA,CSVEGPYSGANVLTF,TGCAGCGTTGAAGGGCCGTACTCTGGGGCCAACGTCCTGACTTTC
TRBJ2-3,TRBV4-1,16,once,TRBD2,CASSQDLAGGADTQYF,TGCGCCAGCAGCCAAGATTTAGCGGGAGGGGCAGATACGCAGTATTTT
TRBJ1-2,TRBV11-2,15,NA,NA,CASSLGKRGPYGYTF,TGTGCCAGCAGCTTGGGGAAAAGGGGCCCATATGGCTACACCTTC
TRBJ1-2,TRBV11-3,13,NA,TRBD1,CASSQGGTGIYTF,TGTGCCAGCAGCCAGGGAGGGACAGGGATCTACACCTTC
TRBJ2-3,TRBV6-5,15,NA,TRBD2,CASSQGLAVLATQYF,TGTGCCAGCAGCCAAGGACTAGCCGTCTTAGCTACGCAGTATTTT
TRBJ1-6,TRBV5-5,15,once,TRBD1,CASSGSDRANSPLHF,TGTGCCAGCAGCGGATCGGACAGGGCCAATTCACCCCTCCACTTT
TRBJ2-7,TRBV2,15,NA,TRBD1,CASRLDRYTTYEQYF,TGTGCCAGCAGACTGGACAGGTATACGACCTACGAGCAGTACTTC
TRBJ2-4,TRBV7-2,11,NA,TRBD2,CASGREGIQYF,TGTGCCAGCGGGCGGGAGGGTATTCAGTACTTC
TRBJ2-5,TRBV19,13,NA,NA,CASSMRQEVAQYF,TGTGCCAGTAGTATGAGGCAGGAGGTGGCCCAGTACTTC
TRBJ1-1,TRBV28,11,NA,NA,CASSGRAEAFF,TGTGCCAGCAGTGGGAGGGCTGAAGCTTTCTTT